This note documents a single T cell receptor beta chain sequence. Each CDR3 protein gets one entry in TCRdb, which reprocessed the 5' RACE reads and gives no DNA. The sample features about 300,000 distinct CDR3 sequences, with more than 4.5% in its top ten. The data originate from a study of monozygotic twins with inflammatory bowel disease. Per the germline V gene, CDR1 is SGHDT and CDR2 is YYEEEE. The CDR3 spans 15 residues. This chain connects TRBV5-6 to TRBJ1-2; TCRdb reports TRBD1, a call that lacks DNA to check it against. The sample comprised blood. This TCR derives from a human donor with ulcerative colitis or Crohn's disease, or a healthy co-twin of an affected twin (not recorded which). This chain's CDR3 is CASSPRSVTNYGYTF.